The rows below give T cell receptor beta chains drawn from one sample of a study of CD8 T cells in Susac syndrome. TCRdb independently ran MiXCR on the immunoSEQ multiplex PCR reads; one entry per CDR3 protein. The table has over 120,000 distinct CDR3 sequences, 95% seen once. The specimen sequenced was CD4+ T cells from PBMCs. The receptors here all came from a human donor with Susac syndrome. Each CDR3 is given with its conserved first and last residue. Where a row states a size, it is once, few, many or the class of an expanded clone; other rows omit it.

CDR3 protein,V gene,CDR3 length,J gene,clone size
CASSLEGGGRSGANVLTF,TRBV11-2,18,TRBJ2-6,.
CASSEAGHNSPLHF,TRBV6-1,14,TRBJ1-6,.
CASSTDHISYNEQFF,TRBV5-1,15,TRBJ2-1,.
CATGLGDQETQYF,TRBV15,13,TRBJ2-5,.
CASSDYRGSYNEQFF,TRBV7-8,15,TRBJ2-1,.
CASTDGQRYGYTF,TRBV2,13,TRBJ1-2,.
CASSQGGSGERGETQYF,TRBV4-2,17,TRBJ2-5,.
CASSVVDYGYTF,TRBV9,12,TRBJ1-2,.
CASSQGDPKQFF,TRBV3-1,12,TRBJ2-1,.
CASSLVGGRAQETQYF,TRBV7-2,16,TRBJ2-5,.
CASSALLEQYF,TRBV7-9,11,TRBJ2-7,.
CASSPSVLAGVYEQYF,TRBV12-3/TRBV12-4,16,TRBJ2-7,.
CASNPGQGLTDTQYF,TRBV5-4,15,TRBJ2-3,.
CASSLPTSGGRGDTQYF,TRBV7-8,17,TRBJ2-3,.
CASSLGTGSDGYTF,TRBV7-2,14,TRBJ1-2,.
CASSSHSGRAADTQYF,TRBV27,16,TRBJ2-3,once
CASSLDGLTDTQYF,TRBV5-1,14,TRBJ2-3,.
CASRRGNTEAFF,TRBV19,12,TRBJ1-1,once
CASSLASGKLEYEQFF,TRBV7-2,16,TRBJ2-1,once
CASSLAGGRDYGYTF,TRBV12-3/TRBV12-4,15,TRBJ1-2,once
CASSPRAGDTEAFF,TRBV18,14,TRBJ1-1,.
CATSRDGVSGANVLTF,TRBV15,16,TRBJ2-6,once
CSGTGTVNTEAFF,TRBV20-1,13,TRBJ1-1,.
CASSLVESETQYF,TRBV12-3/TRBV12-4,13,TRBJ2-5,.
CATSDLPGQQETQYF,TRBV24-1,15,TRBJ2-5,.
CASGIAGGRINEQFF,TRBV7-2,15,TRBJ2-1,.
CASSHNYGYTF,TRBV28,11,TRBJ1-2,.
CAWSVQGNTGELFF,TRBV30,14,TRBJ2-2,.
CASSRGTGSANTEAFF,TRBV11-3,16,TRBJ1-1,.
CASSPGLAGGLTSYEQYF,TRBV18,18,TRBJ2-7,.
CASSQAGTGANVLTF,TRBV14,15,TRBJ2-6,.
CASSQGALGGQVLEAFF,TRBV4-1,17,TRBJ1-1,.
CASTLDRNTDTQYF,TRBV12-3/TRBV12-4,14,TRBJ2-3,.
CASSPVEAGQPATGELFF,TRBV4-3,18,TRBJ2-2,once
CATSDQRPGSTDTQYF,TRBV24-1,16,TRBJ2-3,.
CASMENTGELFF,TRBV5-1,12,TRBJ2-2,once
CSVVGLAGAPDTQYF,TRBV29-1,15,TRBJ2-3,once
CSARPSRDRDYGYTF,TRBV20-1,15,TRBJ1-2,.
CAWTPMRGRRDTQYF,TRBV30,15,TRBJ2-3,.
CASSQGTPSGANVLTF,TRBV3-1,16,TRBJ2-6,.
CSSPLGGEQFF,TRBV20-1,11,TRBJ2-1,.